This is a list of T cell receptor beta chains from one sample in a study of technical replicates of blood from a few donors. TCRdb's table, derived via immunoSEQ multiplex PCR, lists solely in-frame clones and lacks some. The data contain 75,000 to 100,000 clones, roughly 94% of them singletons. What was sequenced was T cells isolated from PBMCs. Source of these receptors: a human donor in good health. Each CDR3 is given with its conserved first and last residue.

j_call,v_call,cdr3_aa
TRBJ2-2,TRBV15,CATSRDLGTGVVGELFF
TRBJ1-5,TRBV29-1,CSVETGQGQPQHF
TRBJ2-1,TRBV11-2,CASSLVPQGLNEQFF
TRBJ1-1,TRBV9,CASSVGSRAEAFF
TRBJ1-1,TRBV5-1,CASSTDRGESGTEAFF
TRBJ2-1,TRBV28,CASSLLAGYNEQFF
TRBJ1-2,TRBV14,CASSQGQGDGYTF
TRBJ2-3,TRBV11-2,CASSFGLAPPNTQYF
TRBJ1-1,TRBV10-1,CASSVDSNRRNTEAFF
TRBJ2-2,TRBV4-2,CASSLRQGEPGELFF
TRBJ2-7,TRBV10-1,CASSDRGRNEQYF
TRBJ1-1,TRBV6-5,CASSYSTGTEAFF
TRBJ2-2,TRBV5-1,CASSYGTGRYPGELFF
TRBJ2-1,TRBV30,CAWRARGSFNEQFF
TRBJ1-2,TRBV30,CAWNYYGYTF
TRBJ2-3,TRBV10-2,CASSDRQTIADTQYF
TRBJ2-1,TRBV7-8,CASSSLTSGRKLVDNEQFF
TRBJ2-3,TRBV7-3,CASSLRLADTDTQYF
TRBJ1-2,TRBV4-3,CASSQLQGAGYGYTF
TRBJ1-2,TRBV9,CASSVEGQEDYGYTF
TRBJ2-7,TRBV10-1,CAATGQANYEQYF
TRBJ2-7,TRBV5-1,CASSLSGTGSYEQYF
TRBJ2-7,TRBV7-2,CASSLRPPDRGLSYEQYF
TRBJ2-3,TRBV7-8,CASTYTSTDTQYF
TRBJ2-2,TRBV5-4,CASSLSYRGNTGELFF
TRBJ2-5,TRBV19,CASSSGLAGLKETQYF
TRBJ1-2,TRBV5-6,CASSPQGGSYGYTF
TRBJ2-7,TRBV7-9,CASSPTSNEQYF
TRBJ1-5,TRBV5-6,CASSLGTGIGDQPQHF
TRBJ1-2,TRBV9,CASSTRTGGGYGYTF
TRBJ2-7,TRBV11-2,CASSSAGAYEQYF
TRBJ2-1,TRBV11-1,CASSLNRGHNEQFF